This T cell receptor (beta chain) was profiled in a study of CD8 T cells in ankylosing spondylitis. Turning to this clonotype: No antigen is known for it.

One entry per CDR3 protein, called by TCRdb with MiXCR from the 5' RACE reads. Altogether 750,000 to 850,000 distinct CDR3 sequences are present, about 12% being singletons, with the ten largest covering roughly 0.51%. Trimming pared 0 bases from V and 4 bases from J, leaving 6 bases between. Per the germline V gene, CDR1 is MNHNS and CDR2 is SASEGT. There are 13 residues in the CDR3. The study, taken as a whole, reports: Roughly 8 highly homologous variants formed a TCR beta motif that appeared characteristic of ankylosing spondylitis blood.

This receptor was taken from a male donor with ankylosing spondylitis. Input material: blood, either unsorted or a sorted T cell fraction (not recorded which). The chain links TRBV6-1 to TRBJ1-1; D call uncertain. The CDR3 DNA follows: TGTGCCAGCAGTGAAGCCGATGGCACTGAAGCTTTCTTT. Translation: CASSEADGTEAFF.